These 27 T cell receptor beta chains share one sample of origin, sequenced in a study of shared clonotypes between healthy human individuals (TCRdb year 2020). The library was prepared using the immunoSEQ multiplex PCR assay. What TCRdb holds here is the immuneACCESS table cut down to in-frame rearrangements. Part of the clones is not present; checked against another copy, under half of the missing clones reflect an unresolved V gene, and the others are unexplained. This sample gives 2 million to 3 million clones in total; over 85% of them show up just once. In total, the top ten clones hold 0.36% of the sample. The sequenced sample consisted of naive CD4+ T cells from PBMCs. The label giving this sample's cell subset or site can be read as: CD45RA+ positively selected. These receptors were taken from a man aged 18 to 30 in good health. Some clones in this sample may be carry-over from other donors' samples.

The rearrangement uses TRBV6-4 and TRBJ2-5, with D possibly TRBD2 on 6 matching bases. The germline V and J ends were trimmed by 0 bases and 3 bases, with 17 bases remaining between them. The germline V gene has CDR1 MRHNA and CDR2 SNTAGT. The CDR3 covers 17 residues. CDR3 DNA sequence: TGTGCCAGCAGTGACTCGAAACCGCGGGGTCCAAAAGAGACCCAGTACTTC. Translating gives CASSDSKPRGPKETQYF.

This clone was counted a few times. For the CDR3, the DNA is TGTGCCAGCAGCATGGACAGGGTAGGAGAAAAACTGTTTTTT. Translating it yields CASSMDRVGEKLFF. This sequence joins TRBV2 and TRBJ1-4; the match to TRBD1 covers 8 bases. J gave up 8 bases and V 6 bases, and 8 bases lay outside the gene matches. Per the germline V gene, CDR1 is SNHLY and CDR2 is FYNNEI. The CDR3 runs 14 residues.

This sequence joins TRBV5-5 and TRBJ1-4, with unresolved D. V lost 0 bases to trimming and J lost 3 bases, with 15 bases between them. CDR1 SGHKS and CDR2 YYEKEE come from the germline V gene (reference sequence). CDR3 length: 17 amino acids. In DNA, the CDR3 is TGTGCCAGCAGCTTGGCCCCTTGGGCGGGGTCTAATGAAAAACTGTTTTTT. It codes for CASSLAPWAGSNEKLFF.

The rearrangement uses TRBV7-3 and TRBJ1-2, with unresolved D. The CDR3 extends over 16 amino acids. V was shortened by 0 bases and J by 3 bases, with 14 bases between the two germline ends. CDR1 and CDR2 from the germline V gene are SGHTA and FQGTGA. The CDR3 protein is CASSLTGHIRDYGYTF. DNA of the CDR3: TGTGCCAGCAGCTTAACGGGTCACATTCGGGACTATGGCTACACCTTC.

The chain carries TRBV11-2 and TRBJ1-1, with 8 positions matching TRBD1. The CDR3 runs to 17 residues. Trimming at V came to 2 bases and at J to 1 base, leaving 9 bases not matched to a gene. Germline CDR1 is SGHAT and CDR2 is FQNNGV. CDR3 region: CASSLSGQQGGNTEAFF. CDR3 in DNA: TGTGCCAGCAGCTTATCAGGTCAACAGGGGGGGAACACTGAAGCTTTCTTT.

The rearrangement links TRBV10-3 to TRBJ2-7, with 7 nucleotides matching TRBD1. This CDR3 is built from 14 residues. V trimming: 5 bases; J trimming: 6 bases; junction bases outside the gene matches: 10. The germline V gene has CDR1 ENHRY and CDR2 SYGVKD. CDR3 nucleotide sequence: TGTGCCATCAGTTCGACAGGGCGCTTAGGCGAGCAGTACTTC. This codes for CAISSTGRLGEQYF.

V and J are TRBV4-1 and TRBJ2-1; D gene ambiguous. CDR1 is MGHRA and CDR2 is YSYEKL in the germline V gene. This CDR3 spans 15 amino acids. The V end lost 1 base, the J end lost 1 base, and 8 bases lay between the germline ends. The CDR3 loop is CASSQASLSYNEQFF. DNA of the CDR3: TGCGCCAGCAGCCAAGCTTCGCTTTCCTACAATGAGCAGTTCTTC.

This chain uses TRBV15 with TRBJ2-7; D might be TRBD2 (6 bases). This CDR3 region has 14 residues. V gave up 0 bases and J gave up 5 bases, with 11 bases separating them. Looked up from germline, CDR1 is LNHNV and CDR2 is YYDKDF (reference sequence). The chain's CDR3 is CATSRDAGSNEQYF. The CDR3 DNA reads as TGTGCCACCAGCAGAGACGCGGGATCCAACGAGCAGTACTTC.

The CDR3 region is CASSQQGKLSNQPQHF. The CDR3 coding sequence is TGTGCCAGCAGTCAGCAGGGCAAGCTGAGCAATCAGCCCCAGCATTTT. This chain uses TRBV2 with TRBJ1-5, with TRBD1 as a possible D gene (5 bases). Germline V gene data show CDR1 as SNHLY and CDR2 as FYNNEI. The ends were cut back, 5 bases at V and 1 base at J, with 15 bases in the middle. The CDR3 is 16 residues long.

The rearrangement links TRBV2 to TRBJ2-1; 7 positions match TRBD2. Trimming took 6 bases from V and 7 from J; bases not matched to a gene: 6. The CDR3 length is 13 residues. CDR1 SNHLY and CDR2 FYNNEI come from the germline V gene. CDR3 loop: CASRGRGGNEQFF. The CDR3 bases are TGTGCCAGCAGGGGGAGGGGAGGTAATGAGCAGTTCTTC.

The rearrangement uses TRBV18 and TRBJ2-7; no clear D. V was pared by 3 bases and J by 3 bases, with 9 bases between. Germline-derived CDR1 and CDR2 are KGHSH and LQKENI. The CDR3 runs 13 residues. The CDR3 nucleotides read TGTGCCAGCTCACCCGACATGAACTACGAGCAGTACTTC. This gives the protein CASSPDMNYEQYF.

This clone appeared a few times. The rearrangement joins TRBV6-5 to TRBJ1-1; D ambiguous. The CDR3 spans 14 residues. Germline V gene data show CDR1 as MNHEY and CDR2 as SVGAGI. With 6 bases removed from V and 0 bases from J, the gap between germline ends came to 11 bases. In nucleotides, the CDR3 is TGTGCCAGCAGCAAGCAGATCTTGAACACTGAAGCTTTCTTT. Protein product: CASSKQILNTEAFF.

The chain uses TRBV4-2 and TRBJ1-5, with D possibly TRBD1 on 6 matching bases. The V gene lost 4 bases and the J gene lost 1 base, with 14 bases spanning the gap. CDR1 is LGHNA, CDR2 YNFKEQ, per germline. The CDR3 is made up of 16 amino acids. The CDR3 here is CASSPAGARSNQPQHF. The CDR3, as DNA: TGTGCCAGCAGCCCCGCAGGGGCCAGGAGCAATCAGCCCCAGCATTTT.

This chain joins TRBV19 and TRBJ2-5; TRBD2 matches at 9 bases. This CDR3 contains 13 residues. The ends lost 6 bases at V and 12 bases at J; junction bases unmatched: 11. Germline V gives CDR1 LNHDA, CDR2 SQIVND (reference sequence). For the CDR3, the DNA is TGTGCCAGTAGAAATAGCGGGAGTTCCCAAGAGTACTTC. Amino acid sequence: CASRNSGSSQEYF.

The gene calls are TRBV7-2 and TRBJ1-2, with 9 positions matching TRBD1. Germline CDR1 reads SGHTA; CDR2 reads FQGNSA. V trimming: 3 bases; J trimming: 5 bases; junction bases outside the gene matches: 10. The CDR3 length is 16 residues. CDR3 sequence reads: CASSFSQGAPLYGYTF. In DNA form, the CDR3 reads TGTGCCAGCAGCTTTTCACAGGGGGCTCCCCTATATGGCTACACCTTC.

This chain uses TRBV27 with TRBJ2-4, with D tentatively TRBD1 (7 bases). Germline V gives CDR1 MNHEY, CDR2 SMNVEV (reference sequence). The V and J ends lost 4 bases and 7 bases respectively, with 17 bases between them. This CDR3 spans 15 amino acids. For the CDR3, the DNA is TGTGCCAGCAGTTCCTCCCAGGGGGGTAGGAACATTCAGTACTTC. Translation gives CASSSSQGGRNIQYF.

V and J are TRBV6-1 and TRBJ2-7, with D unresolved. This CDR3 spans 13 amino acids. Germline assignment: CDR1 MNHNS and CDR2 SASEGT. The V gene lost 4 bases and the J gene lost 5 bases, with 12 bases spanning the gap. The CDR3 protein is CASSGLGKHEQYF. In DNA, the CDR3 is TGTGCCAGCAGTGGTTTAGGGAAGCACGAGCAGTACTTC.

The chain uses TRBV19 and TRBJ1-2; TRBD1 agrees at 7 bases. CDR1 LNHDA and CDR2 SQIVND come from the germline V gene (reference sequence). CDR3 length: 14 residues. Germline trimming cut 5 bases from V and 1 base from J; bases unmatched to any gene: 4. The CDR3 nucleotides read TGTGCCAGTAGTGGGGACAGACTTAACTATGGCTACACCTTC. Protein product: CASSGDRLNYGYTF. Using reference TRBV19 and TRBJ1-2 for the parts outside the CDR3, the full variable domain is DGGITQSPKYLFRKEGQNVTLSCEQNLNHDAMYWYRQDPGQGLRLIYYSQIVNDFQKGDIAEGYSVSREKKESFPLTVTSAQKNPTAFYLCASSGDRLNYGYTFGSGTRLTVV.

The rearrangement uses TRBV6-6 and TRBJ2-2; a possible D gene is TRBD1 (7 bases). Germline CDR1 is MNHNY and CDR2 is SVGAGI (reference sequence). This CDR3 has 14 amino acids. The V gene lost 6 bases and the J gene lost 3 bases, with 11 bases spanning the gap. The CDR3 sequence: CASRIRGDTGELFF. CDR3 coding DNA: TGTGCCAGCAGGATCAGGGGGGACACCGGGGAGCTGTTTTTT.

V usage is TRBV28 and J usage is TRBJ2-7; D remains ambiguous. This CDR3 region has 12 residues. Trimming took off 2 bases at V and 5 bases at J, with 7 bases between the two ends. In germline, CDR1 is MDHEN, CDR2 SYDVKM. CDR3 DNA sequence: TGTGCCAGCAGTTTACGTCTCCACGAGCAGTACTTC. This translates into CASSLRLHEQYF.

The rearrangement uses TRBV7-9 and TRBJ1-1; unclear D gene. V gave up 2 bases and J gave up 4 bases, with 8 bases separating them. The germline V gene encodes CDR1 SEHNR and CDR2 FQNEAQ (reference sequence). The CDR3 spans 13 residues. CDR3 in amino acids: CASSLHGSTEAFF. In nucleotides, the CDR3 is TGTGCCAGCAGCTTACATGGATCCACTGAAGCTTTCTTT.

The chain employs TRBV19 and TRBJ2-3; 10 bases match TRBD2. The junction had 15 bases not matched to a gene; V was cut back by 6 bases and J by 6 bases. This CDR3 spans 17 amino acids. Germline V gene data show CDR1 as LNHDA and CDR2 as SQIVND (reference sequence). DNA for the CDR3: TGTGCCAGTAGCCAATGGCCCCTAGCGGGAGATGTGGATACGCAGTATTTT. As protein: CASSQWPLAGDVDTQYF.

Worth noting for this clone: This sample also contains other DNA sequences that code for the same CDR3. The V gene is TRBV9, the J gene TRBJ2-3; 9 bases align to TRBD2. The V gene end was trimmed by 0 bases and the J gene end by 3 bases; junction bases not matched to a gene: 2. The germline V gene has CDR1 SGDLS and CDR2 YYNGEE. The CDR3 extends over 15 amino acids. CDR3 protein: CASSVVAGVTDTQYF. The CDR3 nucleotides read TGTGCCAGCAGCGTAGTAGCGGGAGTGACAGATACGCAGTATTTT.

This rearrangement joins TRBV4-2 to TRBJ1-2; 7 nucleotides align to TRBD1. The length of the CDR3 is 16 residues. V was pared by 0 bases and J by 8 bases, with 12 bases of the junction left unmatched. Germline V gene sequence: CDR1 LGHNA, CDR2 YNFKEQ. The CDR3 region has the DNA TGTGCCAGCAGCCAAGATGGGGAGGGGGCGGCTTGGGGCTACACCTTC. It codes for CASSQDGEGAAWGYTF.

Here the CDR3 DNA reads TGCACCAGCAGCCAAGGAAGGGATTCCCATACCGGGGAGCTGTTTTTT. This sequence encodes CTSSQGRDSHTGELFF. The V call is TRBV1, the J call TRBJ2-2. TRBV1 is noted as a pseudogene. CDR3 size: 16 residues.

The chain couples TRBV11-2 to TRBJ2-7, with D unclear. The CDR3 totals 15 residues. Deletions cut 5 bases from V and 2 bases from J, with 16 bases between. Per the germline V gene, CDR1 is SGHAT and CDR2 is FQNNGV. The CDR3 protein is CASSIGRTRAYEQYF. The DNA for the CDR3 is TGTGCCAGCAGCATCGGCCGCACGCGCGCCTACGAGCAGTACTTC.

Here the CDR3 reads CASSAGLAGGRNTGELFF. The CDR3 nucleotides are TGTGCCAGCAGCGCGGGACTAGCGGGAGGAAGGAACACCGGGGAGCTGTTTTTT. V and J are TRBV5-6 and TRBJ2-2, with 15 bases that match TRBD2. CDR3 size: 18 residues. Germline lookup yields CDR1 SGHDT and CDR2 YYEEEE. The V and J ends lost 4 bases and 1 base, in that order; junction bases with no gene match: 5. The variable domain in full, with the rest retrieved from reference TRBV5-6 and TRBJ2-2, is DAGVTQSPTHLIKTRGQQVTLRCSPKSGHDTVSWYQQALGQGPQFIFQYYEEEERQRGNFPDRFSGHQFPNYSSELNVNALLLGDSALYLCASSAGLAGGRNTGELFFGEGSRLTVL.